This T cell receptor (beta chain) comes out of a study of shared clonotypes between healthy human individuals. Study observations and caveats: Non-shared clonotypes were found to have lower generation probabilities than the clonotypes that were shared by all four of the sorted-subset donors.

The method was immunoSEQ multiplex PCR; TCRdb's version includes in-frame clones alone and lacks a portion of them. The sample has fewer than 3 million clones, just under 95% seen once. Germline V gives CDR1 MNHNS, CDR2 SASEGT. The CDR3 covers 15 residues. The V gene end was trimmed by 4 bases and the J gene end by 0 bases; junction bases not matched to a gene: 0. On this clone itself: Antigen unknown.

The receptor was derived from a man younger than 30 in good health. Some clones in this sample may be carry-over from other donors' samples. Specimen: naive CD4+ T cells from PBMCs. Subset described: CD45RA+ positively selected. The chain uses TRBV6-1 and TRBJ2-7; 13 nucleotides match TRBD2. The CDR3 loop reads CASSGTSGSSYEQYF. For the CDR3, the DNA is TGTGCCAGCAGTGGGACTAGCGGGAGCTCCTACGAGCAGTACTTC.